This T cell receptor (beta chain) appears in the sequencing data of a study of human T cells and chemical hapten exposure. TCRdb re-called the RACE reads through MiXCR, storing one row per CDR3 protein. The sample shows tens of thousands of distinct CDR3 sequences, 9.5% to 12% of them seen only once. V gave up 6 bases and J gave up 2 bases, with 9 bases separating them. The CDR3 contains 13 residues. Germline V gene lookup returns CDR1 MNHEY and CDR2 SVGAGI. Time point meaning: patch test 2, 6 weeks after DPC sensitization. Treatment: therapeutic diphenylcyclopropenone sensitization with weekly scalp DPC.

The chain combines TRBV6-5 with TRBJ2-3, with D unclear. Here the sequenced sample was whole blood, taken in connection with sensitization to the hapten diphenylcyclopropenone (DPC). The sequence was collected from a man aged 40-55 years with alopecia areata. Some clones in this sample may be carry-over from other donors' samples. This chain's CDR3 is CASRALVTDTQYF. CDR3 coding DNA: TGTGCCAGCAGGGCCCTAGTCACAGATACGCAGTATTTT.